This is a list of T cell receptor beta chains from one sample in a study of T cells in narcolepsy. The assay was immunoSEQ multiplex PCR, and TCRdb's table has in-frame clones only and misses some. The sample shows some 32,000 clones, around 80% of them seen only once. The specimen sequenced was CD45RA- memory CD4+ T cells from PBMCs. The origin of the receptors is a human donor with narcolepsy. The CDR3 runs from the conserved cysteine through the conserved F or W. Each record gives: D gene, V gene, clone size, J gene, CDR3 protein, CDR3 DNA. D genes are given only for firm matches. Clone size is shown for a subset of rows, as once, few, many or a class of expanded clone.

NA	TRBV19	NA	TRBJ2-7	CASSIAPDGAYEQYF	TGTGCCAGTAGTATAGCTCCGGACGGAGCCTACGAGCAGTACTTC
NA	TRBV29-1	once	TRBJ1-2	CSVESPQTGYGYTF	TGCAGCGTTGAATCCCCACAAACAGGGTATGGCTACACCTTC
TRBD1	TRBV27	NA	TRBJ1-4	CASSLSGGREKLFF	TGTGCCAGCAGTTTATCAGGGGGCCGGGAAAAACTGTTTTTT
NA	TRBV6-1	NA	TRBJ1-3	CASSDRAYGNTIYF	TGTGCCAGCAGTGACAGGGCTTATGGAAACACCATATATTTT
TRBD2	TRBV9	NA	TRBJ2-1	CASSAGLAGVNEQFF	TGTGCCAGCAGCGCAGGACTAGCGGGGGTCAATGAGCAGTTCTTC
NA	TRBV2	NA	TRBJ2-7	CAREIGSSYEQYF	TGTGCCAGGGAAATAGGAAGCTCCTACGAGCAGTACTTC
NA	TRBV7-9	NA	TRBJ2-3	CASSRQGADTQYF	TGTGCCAGCAGCCGGCAGGGTGCAGATACGCAGTATTTT
NA	TRBV2	NA	TRBJ2-1	CASSPDRDNEQFF	TGTGCCAGCAGCCCGGACAGAGACAATGAGCAGTTCTTC
NA	TRBV29-1	NA	TRBJ1-1	CSVTSGTGNTEAFF	TGCAGCGTAACTTCCGGGACGGGGAACACTGAAGCTTTCTTT
NA	TRBV7-3	NA	TRBJ2-1	CASSSSVDSNEQFF	TGTGCCAGCAGCTCCTCCGTAGACAGCAATGAGCAGTTCTTC
TRBD2	TRBV7-3	NA	TRBJ2-3	CASSLGSGTDTQYF	TGTGCCAGCAGCTTAGGTAGCGGGACCGATACGCAGTATTTT
NA	TRBV5-6	NA	TRBJ2-7	CASSLDYEQYF	TGTGCCAGCAGCTTAGACTACGAGCAGTACTTC
NA	TRBV12-5	NA	TRBJ1-2	CASGLLLEGYTF	TGTGCTAGTGGTTTGTTGTTAGAAGGCTACACCTTC
TRBD1	TRBV6-5	NA	TRBJ1-1	CATTGGGTEAFF	TGTGCCACGACAGGGGGCGGCACTGAAGCTTTCTTT
TRBD2	TRBV6-5	NA	TRBJ2-2	CASRSSSGRARELFF	TGTGCCAGCAGGTCCTCCAGCGGGAGGGCAAGGGAGCTGTTTTTT
NA	TRBV5-1	NA	TRBJ1-1	CASSISPGGTEAFF	TGCGCCAGCAGCATCTCGCCGGGGGGCACTGAAGCTTTCTTT
TRBD1	TRBV27	NA	TRBJ2-6	CASSLAPGQGSGANVLTF	TGTGCCAGCAGTTTAGCTCCTGGACAGGGCTCTGGGGCCAACGTCCTGACTTTC
NA	TRBV18	NA	TRBJ2-1	CASSPPGITGNEQFF	TGTGCCAGCTCACCACCTGGAATAACCGGCAATGAGCAGTTCTTC
NA	TRBV6-1	once	TRBJ1-3	CATSPRRGSGNTIYF	TGTGCCACCTCACCTAGGAGGGGCTCTGGAAACACCATATATTTT
NA	TRBV12-5	NA	TRBJ1-1	CASGPPLIRKNTEAFF	TGTGCTAGTGGTCCACCCTTAATAAGGAAGAACACTGAAGCTTTCTTT
NA	TRBV18	NA	TRBJ1-2	CASSPLGGNYGYTF	TGTGCCAGCTCACCACTTGGTGGTAACTATGGCTACACCTTC
TRBD1	TRBV12-5	NA	TRBJ1-5	CASGLDKGAGNQPQHF	TGTGCTAGTGGTTTGGACAAGGGGGCTGGCAATCAGCCCCAGCATTTT
NA	TRBV9	NA	TRBJ2-6	CASSLGRGANVLTF	TGTGCCAGCAGCTTAGGGAGAGGGGCCAACGTCCTGACTTTC
TRBD2	TRBV25-1	few	TRBJ2-1	CASSRIAGGFGNEQFF	TGTGCCAGCAGTAGGATAGCGGGAGGGTTCGGGAATGAGCAGTTCTTC
NA	TRBV6-5	few	TRBJ2-5	CASSYVTGRETQYF	TGTGCCAGCAGTTACGTTACAGGGAGAGAGACCCAGTACTTC
NA	TRBV7-2	NA	TRBJ2-5	CASSLAVPVGEETQYF	TGTGCCAGCAGCTTAGCGGTTCCGGTTGGGGAAGAGACCCAGTACTTC
TRBD1	TRBV5-1	NA	TRBJ1-1	CASSSPPGQGISTEAFF	TGCGCCAGCAGCTCACCACCAGGACAGGGGATTAGCACTGAAGCTTTCTTT
NA	TRBV6-5	once	TRBJ1-2	CASSPDSIRGYTF	TGTGCCAGCAGTCCGGACAGCATTAGGGGCTACACCTTC
NA	TRBV2	NA	TRBJ2-5	CVSSLSWETQYF	TGTGTCAGCAGTCTAAGTTGGGAGACCCAGTACTTC